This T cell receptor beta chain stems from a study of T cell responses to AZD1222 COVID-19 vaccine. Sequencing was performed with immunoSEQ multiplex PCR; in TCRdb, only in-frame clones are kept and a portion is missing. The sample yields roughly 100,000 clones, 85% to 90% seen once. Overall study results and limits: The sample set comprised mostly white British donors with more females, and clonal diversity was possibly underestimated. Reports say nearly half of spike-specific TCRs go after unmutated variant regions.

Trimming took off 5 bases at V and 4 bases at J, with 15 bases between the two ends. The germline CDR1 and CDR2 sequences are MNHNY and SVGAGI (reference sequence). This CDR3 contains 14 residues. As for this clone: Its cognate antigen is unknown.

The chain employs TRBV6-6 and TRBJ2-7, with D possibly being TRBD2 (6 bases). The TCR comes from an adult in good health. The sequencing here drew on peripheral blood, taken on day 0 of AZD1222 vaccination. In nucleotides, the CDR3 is TGTGCCAGCAGTCCCTGGCGCGGGGCGTACGAGCAGTACTTC. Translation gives CASSPWRGAYEQYF.